This section outlines one T cell receptor beta chain sequence together with its context. Its antigen is unknown. A junction boundary mismatches the germline segment, possibly from a read error. Each replicate PCR on the sorted subsets used about 0.2 ug DNA (around 31,000 T cell genomes). The repertoire was sequenced with immunoSEQ multiplex PCR; TCRdb's copy has only in-frame clones and lacks some. The table records about 2.4 million clones, approximately 93% of them present only once. The CDR3 loop spans 10 amino acids. Germline V CDR1 and CDR2: GTSNPN, SVGIG (reference sequence). These data come from a study of shared clonotypes between healthy human individuals. Study observations and caveats: The four-donor shared clonotypes exceeded non-shared clonotypes in generation probability, with non-shared ones scoring lower. Rarefaction exposed incomplete sorted-subset sequencing despite large depth. Naive CD4 clonotypes overlapped across a handful of donors at roughly 5%.

The source of this sequence is a man aged 18-30 years in good health. Some clones in this sample may be carry-over from other donors' samples. The sequencing input was naive CD4+ T cells from PBMCs. Subset denoted: CD45RA+ positively selected. V is TRBV30 and J is TRBJ1-2; D unclear. CDR3 region: CAWSVTYLAF. The CDR3 DNA sequence: TGTGCCTGGAGTGTTACTTATCTCGCCTTC.